Listed below are T cell receptor beta chains from one sample, sequenced in a study of T cell responses to AZD1222 COVID-19 vaccine. This table comes from immunoSEQ multiplex PCR, and its TCRdb copy is limited to in-frame clones, with some not included. The data contain over 90,000 clones, more than 75% of them singletons. Sequenced here: peripheral blood, sampled 28 days after the second AZD1222 dose. These receptors were collected from an adult who received the AZD1222 COVID-19 vaccine. The CDR3 runs from the conserved cysteine through the conserved F or W. The D gene is left open where the match is weak. Expanded clones get a size class; other rows say once, few or many, or leave the size out.

>TRBD2|TRBV5-1|few|TRBJ2-3
CASSLRSAGGPGTDTQYF
TGCGCCAGCAGCTTGAGGTCGGCGGGAGGGCCCGGCACAGATACGCAGTATTTT
>TRBD1|TRBV7-2|NA|TRBJ1-2
CASSPVGRGGDSGYTF
TGTGCCAGCAGCCCCGTAGGACGGGGAGGGGACAGTGGCTACACCTTC
>NA|TRBV7-9|NA|TRBJ1-3
CASSQRQAVSGNTIYF
TGTGCCAGCAGCCAACGACAGGCCGTCTCTGGAAACACCATATATTTT
>NA|TRBV28|NA|TRBJ1-2
CASSSGTNYGYTF
TGTGCCAGCAGTTCAGGGACCAACTATGGCTACACCTTC
>NA|TRBV5-6|NA|TRBJ2-7
CASSLAYEQYF
TGTGCCAGCAGCTTAGCCTACGAGCAGTACTTC
>NA|TRBV7-2|NA|TRBJ1-3
CASSLPADTIYF
TGTGCCAGCAGCTTACCGGCCGACACCATATATTTT
>TRBD2|TRBV6-4|few|TRBJ2-1
CASSGEGTRDYNEQFF
TGTGCCAGCAGTGGGGAGGGGACTAGGGACTACAATGAGCAGTTCTTC
>NA|TRBV9|NA|TRBJ1-1
CASSVEAGTNTEAFF
TGTGCCAGCAGCGTAGAGGCAGGAACGAACACTGAAGCTTTCTTT
>TRBD1|TRBV27|NA|TRBJ1-2
CASSSDRGYGYTF
TGTGCCAGCAGTTCAGACAGGGGCTATGGCTACACCTTC
>NA|TRBV6-5|NA|TRBJ2-7
CASIGGNNYEQYF
TGTGCCAGCATAGGGGGGAATAACTACGAGCAGTACTTC
>NA|TRBV7-3|NA|TRBJ1-1
CASSSRVEQPGTEAFF
TGTGCCAGCAGCTCCCGCGTCGAGCAGCCGGGGACTGAAGCTTTCTTT
>NA|TRBV4-3|few|TRBJ2-7
CASSQDGTSYEQYF
TGCGCCAGCAGCCAAGATGGAACGTCCTACGAGCAGTACTTC
>NA|TRBV4-2|NA|TRBJ2-5
CASSQETNQETQYF
TGTGCCAGCAGCCAAGAAACGAACCAAGAGACCCAGTACTTC
>TRBD1|TRBV27|NA|TRBJ2-7
CASSSPGQGTYEQYF
TGTGCCAGCAGTTCTCCGGGACAGGGTACCTACGAGCAGTACTTC
>NA|TRBV28|NA|TRBJ1-4
CASSTRGGYEKLFF
TGTGCCAGCAGTACCCGGGGAGGATATGAAAAACTGTTTTTT
>TRBD1|TRBV6-5|NA|TRBJ2-7
CASTTTGDAYEQYF
TGTGCCAGCACCACGACAGGGGATGCTTACGAGCAGTACTTC
>TRBD1|TRBV28|NA|TRBJ1-1
CASSRSWANMGQRNTEAFF
TGTGCCAGCAGCCGATCTTGGGCCAACATGGGACAGAGGAACACTGAAGCTTTCTTT
>TRBD1|TRBV6-5|NA|TRBJ1-5
CASSPTGSDGQPQHF
TGTGCCAGCAGCCCGACAGGGTCCGACGGTCAGCCCCAGCATTTT
>TRBD2|TRBV10-3|NA|TRBJ2-5
CAISVDPGLAGGETQYF
TGTGCCATCAGTGTGGACCCGGGACTAGCGGGGGGAGAGACCCAGTACTTC
>NA|TRBV4-2|once|TRBJ2-7
CASSQRDSSYEQYF
TGTGCCAGCAGCCAACGGGATAGCTCCTACGAGCAGTACTTC
>NA|TRBV9|NA|TRBJ2-7
CASSATGTDTYEQYF
TGTGCCAGCAGCGCTACCGGGACGGATACCTACGAGCAGTACTTC
>NA|TRBV18|NA|TRBJ1-1
CASSPRVAEAFF
TGTGCCAGCTCACCACGCGTAGCTGAAGCTTTCTTT
>NA|TRBV30|NA|TRBJ1-5
CAWSVGSNQPQHF
TGTGCCTGGAGTGTTGGGAGCAATCAGCCCCAGCATTTT
>NA|TRBV10-3|once|TRBJ2-3
CAISEWRVSTDTQYF
TGTGCCATCAGTGAGTGGCGGGTTAGCACAGATACGCAGTATTTT
>TRBD1|TRBV5-1|NA|TRBJ1-2
CASSSGTGFGLNYGYTF
TGCGCCAGCAGCTCAGGGACAGGGTTTGGACTTAACTATGGCTACACCTTC
>NA|TRBV9|NA|TRBJ1-4
CASSFDSNNEKLFF
TGTGCCAGCAGCTTCGACAGTAATAATGAAAAACTGTTTTTT
>NA|TRBV10-3|NA|TRBJ1-3
CAIAGSSGNTIYF
TGTGCCATCGCCGGCAGCTCTGGAAACACCATATATTTT
>NA|TRBV11-3|NA|TRBJ1-1
CASSLGGNTEAFF
TGTGCCAGCAGCTTAGGAGGGAACACTGAAGCTTTCTTT
>TRBD2|TRBV2|NA|TRBJ2-2
CASSGQREQPLNTGELFF
TGTGCCAGCAGTGGTCAGCGGGAACAACCTTTGAACACCGGGGAGCTGTTTTTT
>NA|TRBV4-3|NA|TRBJ2-5
CASSQAAGKETQYF
TGCGCCAGCAGCCAAGCGGCAGGTAAAGAGACCCAGTACTTC
>TRBD1|TRBV7-2|NA|TRBJ1-3
CASSSVTGVVGNTIYF
TGTGCCAGCAGCTCAGTAACAGGGGTAGTTGGAAACACCATATATTTT
>NA|TRBV14|once|TRBJ1-2
CASSQGSGYTF
TGTGCCAGCAGCCAAGGGAGTGGCTACACCTTC
>NA|TRBV12-3/TRBV12-4|NA|TRBJ1-2
CASSLAHSYGYTF
TGTGCCAGCAGTTTAGCGCACAGCTATGGCTACACCTTC
>TRBD2|TRBV27|NA|TRBJ2-1
CASSLPGLAGGQFF
TGTGCCAGCAGTTTACCGGGACTAGCGGGAGGGCAGTTCTTC
>TRBD1|TRBV4-1|few|TRBJ1-5
CASSLNTGGAQPQHF
TGCGCCAGCAGCCTAAATACAGGGGGGGCTCAGCCCCAGCATTTT
>TRBD1|TRBV29-1|NA|TRBJ2-5
CSVGQGQETQYF
TGCAGCGTAGGACAGGGGCAAGAGACCCAGTACTTC